This passage covers 19 T cell receptor beta chains from one sample sequenced in a study of early T cells in non-severe SARS-CoV-2 infection. TCRdb reprocessed the 5' RACE reads via MiXCR and lists one record per CDR3 protein. The table shows tens of thousands of distinct CDR3 sequences, with less than 6% occurring only once. The sequencing here drew on whole blood, taken at baseline. The source of these receptors is an adult who was a healthcare worker with PCR-confirmed SARS-CoV-2 infection or an uninfected control (not recorded which).

The chain employs TRBV27 and TRBJ2-1; D remains unclear. The germline gives CDR1 MNHEY, CDR2 SMNVEV (reference sequence). This CDR3 comprises 13 residues. Trimming stripped 3 bases from V and 2 bases from J, with 5 bases between. CDR3 region: CASSFYTYNEQFF. The CDR3 nucleotides are TGTGCCAGCAGTTTTTACACCTACAATGAGCAGTTCTTC.

This clonotype was detected ten times or more. The rearrangement joins TRBV18 to TRBJ1-2; TRBD1 aligns across 9 bases. CDR1 and CDR2 from the germline V gene are KGHSH and LQKENI. The CDR3 extends over 15 amino acids. V lost 4 bases to trimming and J lost 5 bases; unmatched junction nucleotides: 8. This CDR3 reads CASSLGQGIRYGYTF. As DNA, the CDR3 is TGTGCCAGCTCACTAGGACAGGGGATTCGGTATGGCTACACCTTC.

This sequence joins TRBV18 and TRBJ1-5, with 7 bases lining up with TRBD1. The CDR3 runs to 16 residues. Trimming at V came to 0 bases and at J to 2 bases, leaving 4 bases not matched to a gene. The germline V gene has CDR1 KGHSH and CDR2 LQKENI. DNA for the CDR3: TGTGCCAGCTCACCACCCCAGGGGGTCGGCAATCAGCCCCAGCATTTT. It yields the protein CASSPPQGVGNQPQHF.

Ten or more counts support this clonotype. The chain uses TRBV12-3 or TRBV12-4 and TRBJ1-2; 7 nucleotides match TRBD1. There are 15 residues in the CDR3. The V and J ends lost 0 bases and 2 bases, in that order; junction bases with no gene match: 3. CDR3 loop: CASSLAGGPNYGYTF. The CDR3 DNA reads TGTGCCAGCAGTTTAGCAGGGGGCCCCAACTATGGCTACACCTTC.

The V call is TRBV12-3 or TRBV12-4, the J call TRBJ2-3; D is possibly TRBD2 (6 bases). V shed 4 bases and J shed 4 bases, with 18 bases lying between them. This CDR3 has 16 amino acids. The CDR3 bases are TGTGCCAGCAGTTGGGCTAGCGCTCAAGGCGCAGATACGCAGTATTTT. Its protein product is CASSWASAQGADTQYF.

Ten or more counts support this clonotype. This chain joins TRBV20-1 and TRBJ2-2; D uncertain. Germline V gene lookup returns CDR1 DFQATT and CDR2 SNEGSKA (reference sequence). This CDR3 has 13 residues. CDR3 DNA sequence: TGCAGCCCCCAGCTGGCTGGAACCGGGGAGCTGTTTTTT. This gives the protein CSPQLAGTGELFF.

This clonotype came up many times. The chain couples TRBV12-3 or TRBV12-4 to TRBJ1-2, with TRBD1 as a possible D gene (6 bases). V was trimmed by 6 bases and J by 4 bases, leaving 18 bases between them. The CDR3 consists of 15 residues. CDR3 region: CASRGAGARRYGYTF. The CDR3 DNA is TGTGCCAGCAGGGGGGCAGGCGCGCGTCGCTATGGCTACACCTTC.

This clonotype was seen repeatedly, ten times or more. This chain links TRBV7-9 with TRBJ2-3; D gene unclear. The CDR3 has 16 amino acids. Per the germline V gene, CDR1 is SEHNR and CDR2 is FQNEAQ (reference sequence). Trimming left V 5 bases short and J 10 bases short, with 25 bases between. CDR3 nucleotides: TGTGCCAGCAGCGACGCGCTACCGTCATCACAAGGAGCGCAGTATTTT. It yields the protein CASSDALPSSQGAQYF.

This clonotype was seen ten or more times. The chain is built from TRBV7-3 and TRBJ2-3; 9 bases are shared with TRBD2. Germline-derived CDR1 and CDR2 are SGHTA and FQGTGA. Trimming took 5 bases from V and 0 from J; bases not matched to a gene: 6. The CDR3 runs to 16 residues. The CDR3 DNA is TGTGCCAGCAGCCTGACTAGCGGTACTAGCACAGATACGCAGTATTTT. Its protein product is CASSLTSGTSTDTQYF.

This clonotype occurred many times. The rearrangement uses TRBV6-2 or TRBV6-3 and TRBJ2-5; tentative D call: TRBD2 (6 bases). Per the germline V gene, CDR1 is MNHEY and CDR2 is SVGEGT. Trimming shortened V by 6 bases and J by 4 bases, and 15 bases separated the two germline ends. The CDR3 contains 14 residues. This CDR3 reads CASSLADRRETQYF. The CDR3 DNA reads as TGTGCCAGCAGCTTAGCGGACCGGAGAGAGACCCAGTACTTC.

The chain recombines TRBV24-1 with TRBJ2-7, with D possibly TRBD2 on 6 matching bases. CDR3 size: 15 residues. Germline V gene sequence: CDR1 KGHDR, CDR2 SFDVKD. V was shortened by 4 bases and J by 2 bases, with 14 bases between the two germline ends. CDR3 residues: CATSDPGRPTYEQYF. CDR3 DNA sequence: TGTGCCACCAGTGACCCCGGGAGACCCACCTACGAGCAGTACTTC.

The V call is TRBV9, the J call TRBJ1-3; D is ambiguous. Germline V gene sequence: CDR1 SGDLS, CDR2 YYNGEE. CDR3 length: 17 amino acids. V was trimmed by 0 bases and J by 4 bases, leaving 17 bases between them. CDR3 DNA: TGTGCCAGCAGCGTAGCTACGGTGGCCTACGGGGGAAACACCATATATTTT. It codes for CASSVATVAYGGNTIYF.

This clonotype was counted many times. The V gene is TRBV7-6, the J gene TRBJ2-3; no definite D call. The germline CDR1 and CDR2 sequences are SGHVS and FNYEAQ. There are 12 residues in the CDR3. V shed 5 bases and J shed 5 bases, with 8 bases lying between them. CDR3 region: CASSLLEDTQYF. The CDR3 nucleotides read TGTGCCAGCAGCCTCCTCGAAGATACGCAGTATTTT.

This clonotype was counted only a few times. The chain recombines TRBV9 with TRBJ2-7, with TRBD2 identical over 7 bases. V was clipped by 3 bases and J by 5 bases; unmatched bases: 8. The germline CDR1 and CDR2 sequences are SGDLS and YYNGEE. The CDR3 is made up of 14 amino acids. CDR3 residues: CASSAGGDSDEQYF. CDR3 DNA: TGTGCCAGCAGCGCGGGGGGAGATTCGGACGAGCAGTACTTC.

The V and J genes are TRBV4-1 and TRBJ2-1; maybe TRBD2 (6 bases). V lost 0 bases and J lost 4, with 19 bases in between. The V gene's germline CDR1 is MGHRA and CDR2 YSYEKL. The CDR3 spans 18 residues. CDR3 nucleotides: TGCGCCAGCAGCCAAGATTTGCGGGAACCCCTATTTTACAATGAGCAGTTCTTC. Protein sequence: CASSQDLREPLFYNEQFF.

This clonotype is termed medium-sized. The chain uses TRBV7-9 and TRBJ2-7; the match to TRBD1 covers 10 bases. Germline V gene lookup returns CDR1 SEHNR and CDR2 FQNEAQ (reference sequence). Trimming cost V 5 bases and J 4 bases; bases outside gene matches: 8. The CDR3 sequence is 15 residues long. In DNA, the CDR3 is TGTGCCAGCAGCAACCGGGACAGGGGTAATTACGAGCAGTACTTC. Its translation: CASSNRDRGNYEQYF.

This clonotype occurred many times. The J gene is TRBJ1-2, the V gene TRBV20-1; 9 nucleotides line up with TRBD1. V lost 6 bases and J lost 3; bases outside the gene matches: 8. This CDR3 comprises 14 residues. Germline V gene sequence: CDR1 DFQATT, CDR2 SNEGSKA (reference sequence). Here the CDR3 DNA reads TGCAGTGCCTTCCGGGACAGGGATGACTATGGCTACACCTTC. It is translated as CSAFRDRDDYGYTF.

This clonotype was counted at least ten times. The genes are TRBV3-1 and TRBJ1-2, with a weak D call TRBD1 (6 bases). Germline V gives CDR1 LGHDT, CDR2 YNNKEL (reference sequence). The CDR3 is 13 residues long. Trimming left V 3 bases short and J 7 bases short, with 12 bases between. CDR3 nucleotide sequence: TGTGCCAGCAGCCAGGACATCAGGGGTGGCTACACCTTC. Protein sequence: CASSQDIRGGYTF.

This clonotype was counted ten times or more. This sequence joins TRBV6-1 and TRBJ1-1; no clear D. V was shortened by 4 bases and J by 6 bases, with 9 bases between the two germline ends. Germline CDR1 and CDR2: MNHNS and SASEGT. CDR3 size: 12 residues. CDR3 sequence (DNA): TGTGCCAGCAGTGCGCCAATCCCTGAAGCTTTCTTT. It yields the protein CASSAPIPEAFF.